Listed below are T cell receptor beta chains from one sample, sequenced in a study of T-cell reconstitution after alpha-beta-depleted transplantation in children. A single record per CDR3 protein comes from TCRdb applying MiXCR to the PCR reads. The sample comprises approximately 400,000 distinct CDR3 sequences, approximately 10% of which are singletons, and 4.5% to 6.5% rests with the top ten. The material sequenced was PBMCs from the stem cell graft donor, taken from the stem cell graft. Receptors were obtained from a human donor who donated a stem cell graft to a child with acute myeloid leukemia. Both conserved end residues are part of each CDR3. A D gene is named only where the DNA matches it firmly. Clone size is not always given. Where it is, it says once, few, many or a class for expanded clones.

d_gene	v_gene	abundance	j_gene	CDR3nt	CDR3aa
TRBD2	TRBV6-1	.	TRBJ2-3	TGTGCCAGCTCTAAGGGAGCGGGGCAATTCTTTACGCAGTATTTT	CASSKGAGQFFTQYF
.	TRBV7-6	few	TRBJ2-4	TGTGCCAGCAGCTTAGGTGGGGGAGGCAAAAACATTCAGTACTTC	CASSLGGGGKNIQYF
TRBD1	TRBV25-1	.	TRBJ2-5	TGTGCCAGCAGTGAGTCAGGGGGCGAGACCCAGTACTTC	CASSESGGETQYF
.	TRBV7-3	.	TRBJ2-5	TGTGCCAGCGGGGCCGGGACACAAGAGACCCAGTACTTC	CASGAGTQETQYF
TRBD2	TRBV3-1	.	TRBJ2-5	TGTGCCAGCAGCCATAGCGGGGGAGAATACCAAGAGACCCAGTACTTC	CASSHSGGEYQETQYF
.	TRBV25-1	few	TRBJ2-7	TGTGCCAGCAGCGTTGGAGGGGGGGCACCCTACTACGAGCAGTACTTC	CASSVGGGAPYYEQYF
.	TRBV20-1	few	TRBJ2-1	TGCAGTGCTAGAGATGGGGCGGGAAAACATTCCTACAATGAGCAGTTCTTC	CSARDGAGKHSYNEQFF
.	TRBV20-1	few	TRBJ1-5	TGCAGTGCTGGGCGAAAGAATCAGCCCCAGCATTTT	CSAGRKNQPQHF
TRBD2	TRBV27	few	TRBJ2-7	TGTGCCAGCAGTTTATTGACTAGCGGGAGGGCCAACGAGCAGTACTTC	CASSLLTSGRANEQYF
.	TRBV29-1	many	TRBJ2-7	TGCAGCGTTCGCAGTATTATCTCCTACGAGCAGTACTTC	CSVRSIISYEQYF
.	TRBV7-2	few	TRBJ1-5	TGTGCCAGCAGCCCCTCAGGGGATCAGCCCCAGCATTTT	CASSPSGDQPQHF
.	TRBV12-3/TRBV12-4	many	TRBJ1-3	TGTGCCAGCAGCCGGGACAACTCTGGAAACACCATATATTTT	CASSRDNSGNTIYF
.	TRBV7-9	.	TRBJ2-5	TGTGCCAGCATCCAGAGTCGTTCTGGGGAGACCCAGTACTTC	CASIQSRSGETQYF
TRBD1	TRBV12-3/TRBV12-4	many	TRBJ1-1	TGTGCCAGCAGTCACGAGGACAGGCGGTCTGAAGCTTTCTTT	CASSHEDRRSEAFF
.	TRBV12-3/TRBV12-4	few	TRBJ1-2	TGTGCCAGCAGTTTAGGGCGGATAAACTATGGCTACACCTTC	CASSLGRINYGYTF
.	TRBV20-1	few	TRBJ2-1	TGCAGTGCTAGCGGTTGGAGCGGCTACAATGAGCAGTTCTTC	CSASGWSGYNEQFF
TRBD1	TRBV29-1	.	TRBJ1-1	TGCAGCGGGGTCGGGGGACAGGGAACTGAAGCTTTCTTT	CSGVGGQGTEAFF
TRBD2	TRBV11-2	few	TRBJ2-1	TGTGCCAGCAGCTTACACCTTCCCGGACTAGGGTCCTACAATGAGCAGTTCTTC	CASSLHLPGLGSYNEQFF